The source of this T cell receptor beta chain is a study of cytomegalovirus exposure and HLA in healthy donors. Study at large: Caucasian-associated ancestry cluster membership applied to under 85% of over 350 genotyped donors.

13 Jbeta primers and 60 Vbeta primers were used for the PCR. The repertoire was sequenced with immunoSEQ multiplex PCR; TCRdb's copy has only in-frame clones and lacks some. There are about 120,000 clones in the sample; 65% to 80% occur only once, and 2.5% to 3.5% lies in the top ten. Donors consisted of healthy bone marrow donors. V gave up 4 bases and J gave up 0 bases, with 7 bases separating them. CDR3 length equals 15 residues. The germline V gene encodes CDR1 MNHEY and CDR2 SMNVEV (reference sequence). This clone was found once. The chain uses TRBV27 and TRBJ1-6, with TRBD1 as a possible D gene (5 bases). Sequenced input: PBMCs. The receptor's source is a woman between 35 and 50 years old in good health and CMV-seropositive. The CDR3 spells CASSSGGSYNSPLHF. In DNA form, the CDR3 reads TGTGCCAGCAGTTCCGGGGGCTCCTATAATTCACCCCTCCACTTT.